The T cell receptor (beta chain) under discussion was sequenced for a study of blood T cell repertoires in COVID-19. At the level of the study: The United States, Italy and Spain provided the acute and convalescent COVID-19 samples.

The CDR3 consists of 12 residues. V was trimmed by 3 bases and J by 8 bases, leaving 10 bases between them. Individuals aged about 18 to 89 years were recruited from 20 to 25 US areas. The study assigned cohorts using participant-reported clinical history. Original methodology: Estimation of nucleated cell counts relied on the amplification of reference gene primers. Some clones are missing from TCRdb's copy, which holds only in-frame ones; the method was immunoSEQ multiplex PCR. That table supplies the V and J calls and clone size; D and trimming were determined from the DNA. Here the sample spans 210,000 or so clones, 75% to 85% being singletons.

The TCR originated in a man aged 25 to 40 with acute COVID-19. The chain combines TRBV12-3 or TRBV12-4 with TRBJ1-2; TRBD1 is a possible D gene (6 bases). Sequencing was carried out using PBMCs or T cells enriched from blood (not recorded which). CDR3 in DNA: TGTGCCAGCAGTTTCAACAGGGACGGCTACACCTTC. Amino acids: CASSFNRDGYTF.